The clone carrying this T cell receptor beta chain was seen ten or more times. The antigen is undetermined. The data stem from a study of T cell repertoires in cytomegalovirus infection. The wider study: Both CMV infection and a matching HLA type were indicated by public TCR beta signatures.

The CDR3 sequence is 12 residues long. The ends were cut back, 2 bases at V and 7 bases at J, with 3 bases in the middle. Germline V CDR1 and CDR2: SGHTA, FQGNSA. Study results and limitations: Summed frequency of public TCR beta families distinguished CMV carriers with the relevant HLA. CMV-specific TCR beta clonotypes restricted by HLA-C dominated the ex vivo response.

Via MiXCR, TCRdb re-called the reads, giving one row per CDR3 protein. This table has some 300,000 distinct CDR3 sequences, 15% to 20% appearing once. Sequenced material: PBMCs. This chain connects TRBV7-2 to TRBJ1-6; D gene unclear. This receptor was obtained from a human donor in good health (CMV status not recorded). Some clones in this sample may be carry-over from other donors' samples. This CDR3 is CASSLSNSPLHF. The CDR3 bases are TGTGCCAGCAGCTTAAGCAATTCACCCCTCCACTTT.